This is a list of T cell receptor beta chains from one sample in a study of cytomegalovirus exposure and HLA in healthy donors. The repertoire was sequenced with immunoSEQ multiplex PCR; TCRdb's copy has only in-frame clones and lacks some. The top ten hold more than 10% of the sample, which has 200,000 to 250,000 clones, about 88% seen once. Sequenced input: PBMCs. The receptor set was obtained from a man between 18 and 35 years old in good health and CMV-seropositive. Each CDR3 is given with its conserved first and last residue. A D gene is named only where the DNA matches it firmly. A clone size is listed for some rows: how often the clone was seen (once, few, many), or a class if it is expanded.

>TRBJ2-5|TRBD2|NA|TRBV27
TGTGCCAGCAGTTTTTTGTCTAGCGGGAGGAAAGAGACCCAGTACTTC
CASSFLSSGRKETQYF
>TRBJ1-4|NA|NA|TRBV5-4
TGTGCCAGCAGCTTGGCCGGAGTGAATGAAAAACTGTTTTTT
CASSLAGVNEKLFF
>TRBJ1-5|NA|NA|TRBV5-1
TGCGCCAGCAGCTCCGGGACGGATAGCAATCAGCCCCAGCATTTT
CASSSGTDSNQPQHF
>TRBJ2-6|NA|few|TRBV5-4
TGTGCCAGCAGCTTCCCTAGCTCTGGGGCCAACGTCCTGACTTTC
CASSFPSSGANVLTF
>TRBJ2-7|TRBD2|NA|TRBV6-5
TGTGCCAGCAGCTCGAGAGGCTCCCTAGCGGAGATTTTC
CASSSRGSLAEIF
>TRBJ2-5|NA|NA|TRBV15
TGTGCCACCAGCAGAGGGGTTAGCGGTCAAGAGACCCAGTACTTC
CATSRGVSGQETQYF
>TRBJ2-7|NA|NA|TRBV7-3
TGTGCCAGCAGCTTAGGACTCCGAGGCGAGCAGTACTTC
CASSLGLRGEQYF
>TRBJ1-2|NA|NA|TRBV6-1
TGTGCCAGCAGTGAATCCTATGGCTACACCTTC
CASSESYGYTF
>TRBJ2-1|TRBD2|NA|TRBV7-2
TGTGCCAGCAGCAGGCTAGCGGGAGCACGCAATGAGCAGTTCTTC
CASSRLAGARNEQFF
>TRBJ1-5|NA|NA|TRBV6-1
TGTGCCAGCAGGGCAAGACAGGGCAATCAGCCCCAGCATTTT
CASRARQGNQPQHF
>TRBJ2-1|TRBD2|NA|TRBV5-4
TGTGCCAGCAGCTTCGGACTAGCGGGAACATTCAATGAGCAGTTCTTC
CASSFGLAGTFNEQFF
>TRBJ2-5|TRBD1|NA|TRBV5-4
TGTGCCAGCAGCCTCCGGGACAGGGGTGAGACCCAGTACTTC
CASSLRDRGETQYF
>TRBJ1-3|NA|NA|TRBV5-1
TGCGCCAGCAGCTTGGCCGGACACGACTCTGGAAACACCATATATTTT
CASSLAGHDSGNTIYF
>TRBJ2-7|TRBD2|NA|TRBV25-1
TGTGCCAGCAGTGAGGGGGCTAGCGGGAGAAAAAGGTCCTACGAGCAGTACTTC
CASSEGASGRKRSYEQYF
>TRBJ2-3|NA|NA|TRBV29-1
TGCAGCGTTGTTTTTGCGGGACTGGGTACAGATACGCAGTATTTT
CSVVFAGLGTDTQYF
>TRBJ2-1|TRBD2|NA|TRBV7-8
TGTGCCAGCAGCTTAGACCTAGTGGCGGGAGGGCCCTACAATGAGCAGTTCTTC
CASSLDLVAGGPYNEQFF
>TRBJ2-1|TRBD2|NA|TRBV27
TGTGCCAGCAGTCCGACGATAGGGGAAGCACTAGCGGGATACAATGAGCAGTTCTTC
CASSPTIGEALAGYNEQFF
>TRBJ1-5|TRBD1|NA|TRBV7-2
TGTGCCAGCAGCTGGACAGGGGGTCAGCCCCAGCATTTT
CASSWTGGQPQHF
>TRBJ2-4|TRBD2|once|TRBV19
TGTGCCAGTAGTACGCGACTAGCGGGAGCGAAAAACATTCAGTACTTC
CASSTRLAGAKNIQYF
>TRBJ1-2|NA|NA|TRBV27
TGTGCCAGCAGTAGCACAGGAAACTATGGCTACACCTTC
CASSSTGNYGYTF
>TRBJ1-5|TRBD1|NA|TRBV6-1
TGTGCCAGCAGACTAGGGGGCATCAATCAGCCCCAGCATTTT
CASRLGGINQPQHF
>TRBJ2-5|TRBD2|NA|TRBV5-1
TGCGCCAGCAGCTTGGGGGCTAGCGGGAGCGAGACCCAGTACTTC
CASSLGASGSETQYF
>TRBJ2-7|TRBD1|NA|TRBV27
TGTGCCAGCCACAAGAGGACAGGGGGCTACGAGCAGTACTTC
CASHKRTGGYEQYF
>TRBJ1-2|TRBD1|NA|TRBV2
TGTGCCAGCAGCGCCGGGACAGGATATGGCTACACCTTC
CASSAGTGYGYTF
>TRBJ1-1|TRBD1|NA|TRBV30
TGTGCCTGGATAGGATCAGGGGGCACTGAAGCTTTCTTT
CAWIGSGGTEAFF
>TRBJ2-1|NA|NA|TRBV6-4
TGTGCCAGCAGTGGGGGTTCCTACAATGAGCAGTTCTTC
CASSGGSYNEQFF
>TRBJ2-2|NA|NA|TRBV5-6
TGTGCCAGCAGCCCCCTACTGAACACCGGGGAGCTGTTTTTT
CASSPLLNTGELFF
>TRBJ1-2|NA|few|TRBV30
TGTGCCTGGAGCCCCGGGGGGGGGCTTCACTATGGCTACACCTTC
CAWSPGGGLHYGYTF
>TRBJ1-1|TRBD1|NA|TRBV9
TGTGCCAGCAGTGCAACAGGGGGCTACGGCACTGAAGCTTTCTTT
CASSATGGYGTEAFF
>TRBJ2-1|TRBD1|NA|TRBV19
TGTGCCAGTAGTAGGGAGGGGACAGGGTGGAATGAGCAGTTCTTC
CASSREGTGWNEQFF
>TRBJ2-1|NA|NA|TRBV5-1
TGCGCCAGCAGTGTCGGGTACAATGAGCAGTTCTTC
CASSVGYNEQFF
>TRBJ2-7|NA|NA|TRBV27
TGTGCCAGCAGTTCCTCCCTTGGAAGTCGGGACGAGCAGTACTTC
CASSSSLGSRDEQYF
>TRBJ2-3|NA|NA|TRBV13
TGTGCCAGCAGTTCCTCTGCGGGCACAGATACGCAGTATTTT
CASSSSAGTDTQYF
>TRBJ2-3|NA|NA|TRBV19
TGTGCCAGTAGTATGGAAGATACGCAGTATTTT
CASSMEDTQYF
>TRBJ2-3|NA|NA|TRBV30
TGTGCCTGGAGTATCGGGAATACGCAGTATTTT
CAWSIGNTQYF
>TRBJ1-4|NA|NA|TRBV2
TGTGCCTCACGGGGGGACTTTCCTAATGAAAAACTGTTTTTT
CASRGDFPNEKLFF
>TRBJ1-4|NA|NA|TRBV5-6
TGTGCCAGCAGCTTATCCTTAGGGTATGATGAGTTTTTT
CASSLSLGYDEFF
>TRBJ2-5|NA|NA|TRBV27
TGTGCCAGCAGTTCATTGGGGGGGCAGAAAGGAAGGGAGACCCAGTACTTC
CASSSLGGQKGRETQYF
>TRBJ1-5|TRBD1|NA|TRBV6-5
TGTGCCAGCAGAAAGGACAGGGGAGGTAATCAGCCCCAGCATTTT
CASRKDRGGNQPQHF
>TRBJ2-3|NA|NA|TRBV5-1
TGCGCCAGCAGCTTGACCACAGATACGCAGTATTTT
CASSLTTDTQYF
>TRBJ2-7|TRBD1|once|TRBV6-5
TGTGCCAGCAGTAGGGGACAGGCCACCTACGAGCAGTACTTC
CASSRGQATYEQYF
>TRBJ2-3|TRBD2|NA|TRBV5-1
TGCGCCAGCATCGAGCGGGAGCAGCCCACAGATACGCAGTATTTT
CASIEREQPTDTQYF
>TRBJ2-7|NA|NA|TRBV7-2
TGTGCCAGCAGCTGGGGACCTCCCGGAACGGAGCAGTACTTC
CASSWGPPGTEQYF
>TRBJ2-2|NA|NA|TRBV5-6
TGTGCCAGCAGCTTGGCCGGGGCAGCCGGGGAGCTGTTTTTT
CASSLAGAAGELFF
>TRBJ1-1|NA|NA|TRBV7-2
TGTGCCAGCAGTTGGGGGCGGGGCTTAACTGAAGCTTTCTTT
CASSWGRGLTEAFF
>TRBJ2-7|TRBD1|NA|TRBV6-1
TGTGCCAGCACCCTCCGGGACAGGAACTACGAGCAGTACTTC
CASTLRDRNYEQYF
>TRBJ2-7|NA|NA|TRBV6-6
TGTGCCAGCAGTTACAACACCTGGGGCGAGCAGTACTTC
CASSYNTWGEQYF
>TRBJ2-3|NA|NA|TRBV9
TGTGCCAGCAGCGTCGAGGAGGTCGATACGCAGTATTTT
CASSVEEVDTQYF
>TRBJ1-1|NA|NA|TRBV9
TGTGCCAGCAGCGTAGGGGCAGGCGGTGAAGCTTTCTTT
CASSVGAGGEAFF
>TRBJ1-1|NA|NA|TRBV30
TGTGCCTGGAGTGTAGAGACTTGGGCTTTCTTT
CAWSVETWAFF
>TRBJ1-4|TRBD1|NA|TRBV2
TGTGCCAGCAATTGGAAGGGACAGGCATCGGAAAAACTGTTTTTT
CASNWKGQASEKLFF